This T cell receptor beta chain was recorded in a study of T cells in Graves' hyperthyroidism and ophthalmopathy (dated by TCRdb to the late 2010s). Regarding the research as a whole: Peripheral blood was collected at initial diagnosis, before any treatment. To identify TCR V-J signatures that set the groups apart, the researchers used a discovery cohort of about a hundred patients, made up of around 40 with Graves' ophthalmopathy and some 56 with stable Graves' hyperthyroidism. Whether ophthalmopathy could be predicted prospectively was tested in an independent validation cohort made up of under 20 hyperthyroidism patients plus 17 patients who later progressed to ophthalmopathy. For training and testing, the 80 to 100 patients in the discovery cohort were randomly divided in a 7:3 ratio. In more than 5 Graves' hyperthyroidism patients, the study also compared T-cell repertoires from thyroid tissue with T-cell repertoires from blood. Once sampling was done, hyperthyroidism patients were given methimazole at a starting dose of 30 mg daily, whereas ophthalmopathy patients were given high-dose intravenous methylprednisolone. The paper describes TCR Vbeta CDR3 sequencing of roughly 130 peripheral blood samples, made up of approximately 40 ophthalmopathy patients, more than 70 hyperthyroidism patients and about 17 progressor patients. Study-level results and caveats: In validation, the model predicted progression to ophthalmopathy a median of 6.5 months before onset, with approximately 70% sensitivity and about 72% specificity. In cross-validation, a model built on a 13 V-J signature told ophthalmopathy apart from stable hyperthyroidism with under 90% sensitivity and 81% to 82% specificity, and in testing the same model reached 80%/75%. No statistical method was used to fix the sample size in advance, and group allocation was not hidden from the investigators. Blood samples also contained most of the expanded thyroid clonotypes (frequency above 0.001), which suggests that blood repertoires may reflect thyroid immune responses.

The TCR beta CDR3 regions were amplified from RNA transcripts. The first round of RT-PCR for the TCR CDR3 was performed with the HTBI primer set and the Qiagen OneStep RT-PCR kit. Libraries were constructed in a second round of multiplex PCR, after which size selection and purification were carried out. The libraries were sequenced on an Illumina HiSeq2000 using paired-end 100 bp reads. The published analysis was carried out like this. SOAPnuke was used to process the raw data, with reads discarded if the reads contained adapters or uncalled bases, had a mean Phred below 15, or lacked an exact constant-primer or identifier match. COPE v1.2.5 was used to merge high-quality paired reads, and clonotypes were defined as unique nucleotide sequences. Clonotypes were aligned to IMGT TRBV, TRBD and TRBJ reference segments using MiTCR v1.1. The analysis was restricted to V-J combinations with a frequency above 0.0001, which together covered roughly 99% of the repertoires. A TCS score was defined as the ratio of F50 (clonal expansion) to E x V (chaos), with BLOSUM62-based TCRdist applied between CDR3 peptides within each V-J. Welch's t-statistics and random forest reduced roughly 500 V-J features to 10 to 15, which were used in a naive Bayes classifier (R e1071). TCRdb reanalyzed the raw reads on its own, using fastp at Q25 for trimming and MiXCR for clone calling, and kept in-frame beta chains. Duplicate CDR3 protein sequences are folded into a single record with the most common DNA and genes. The V and J calls here are based on TCRdb, not the publication. The sample table contains more than 600,000 distinct CDR3 sequences; only one count was recorded for 16% of them. In total, the top ten clones hold approximately 8.4% of the sample.

CDR1 is given as LNHDA and CDR2 as SQIVND, both from the germline V gene (reference sequence). The CDR3 measures 14 amino acids from cysteine to phenylalanine. The retained sequence is limited to the CDR3, 42 bases, with the frame set at the first base. V lost 1 base and J lost 5 bases; the stretch between them is 11 bases long. Stable Graves' hyperthyroidism was defined as no progression to ophthalmopathy during 18 months of follow-up. Hyperthyroidism patients were aged 18 to 65 years and newly diagnosed, with disease duration of less than 2 months. Patients with uncontrolled infections, other autoimmune diseases, pregnancy or lactation were excluded. Diagnoses relied on clinical symptoms, serum thyroxine and TRAb, thyroid ultrasound and orbital computed tomography. Ficoll-Paque density gradient centrifugation was used to isolate PBMCs from 10 ml of fresh peripheral blood. Total RNA was extracted using Trizol reagent, and RNA quality was assessed on an Agilent 2100 Bioanalyzer.

Regarding this clonotype: Its antigen target is currently unknown. No base qualities exist here, and no much larger clone lies one base off it.

The sample comprised blood. The clonotype comes from a man between 18 and 29 years old with Graves' hyperthyroidism. This chain joins TRBV19 to TRBJ2-5, with the identity of the D gene unclear. For the CDR3, the sequence is CASSIALRRETQYF. The bases are TGTGCCAGTAGTATAGCCCTTCGACGGGAGACCCAGTACTTC.